Listed below are T cell receptor beta chains from one sample, sequenced in a study of blood T cell repertoires in COVID-19. The protocol was immunoSEQ multiplex PCR, while the TCRdb copy is restricted to in-frame clones and leaves out a portion. The sample lists tens of thousands of clones; over 75% were seen once. Sample: peripheral blood. These TCRs come from a man older than 75 with acute or convalescent COVID-19. The CDR3 runs from the conserved cysteine through the conserved F or W.

j_call,v_call,cdr3_aa
TRBJ1-2,TRBV19,CASTEGAPPTNYGYTF
TRBJ2-3,TRBV5-1,CASSSDRPSTDTQYF
TRBJ1-2,TRBV6-1,CASSDMGQGPNYGYTF
TRBJ1-1,TRBV9,CASSASGTGLTEAFF
TRBJ1-1,TRBV3-1/TRBV3-2,CASSHRSGADTEAFF
TRBJ2-3,TRBV2,CASSFARGVADTQYF
TRBJ2-7,TRBV7-2,CASRGGTGTDYEQYF
TRBJ1-2,TRBV6-6,CASSYEGGYGYTF
TRBJ1-2,TRBV2,CASSVQMFYGYTF
TRBJ1-2,TRBV2,CASTRGQGARYGYTF
TRBJ1-5,TRBV19,CASSINRSPNQPQHF
TRBJ2-7,TRBV5-4,CASSDGRGDRLTYEQYF
TRBJ2-3,TRBV5-6,CASSLGQGAGTQYF
TRBJ2-7,TRBV7-9,CASSLAGTGPYEQYF
TRBJ2-1,TRBV5-1,CASSRDRVSYNEQFF
TRBJ2-1,TRBV28,CASSSLRGAYNEQFF
TRBJ1-1,TRBV5-1,CASSGSGADTEAFF
TRBJ2-7,TRBV5-8,CASRPKDGGFYEQYF
TRBJ2-1,TRBV6-5,CASRKIGTGGDEQFF
TRBJ2-7,TRBV5-1,CASSLAWQAYEQYF
TRBJ2-5,TRBV18,CASSPAVLETQYF
TRBJ1-1,TRBV7-9,CASSLGQGGTNTEAFF
TRBJ2-2,TRBV4-2,CASSQVSARPNTGELFF
TRBJ2-5,TRBV7-9,CASSLGRGGAGQETQYF
TRBJ1-1,TRBV24-1,CATSDPPDRNKDTEAFF
TRBJ1-4,TRBV5-5,CASSLVGTANEKLFF
TRBJ2-6,TRBV5-1,CASSLAPSGDLSGANVLTF
TRBJ2-7,TRBV15,CATSRDRLAGGLSYEQYF
TRBJ2-2,TRBV11-3,CASSLGQGSGELFF
TRBJ1-2,TRBV3-1/TRBV3-2,CASSQQPPGQAGNYGYTF